This T cell receptor (beta chain) was identified during a study of T cell repertoires in cytomegalovirus infection. Study findings and constraints: The ex vivo response was dominated by HLA-C-restricted CMV-specific TCR beta clonotypes.

This CDR3 is built from 15 residues. Per germline, CDR1 SGHAT and CDR2 FQNNGV. The germline V and J ends were trimmed by 1 base and 3 bases, with 13 bases remaining between them. Each CDR3 protein gets one entry after TCRdb re-called the reads with MiXCR. The table has approximately 110,000 distinct CDR3 sequences, 30% seen once. As concerns this clonotype: What it binds is not known.

The sequencing here drew on CD8+ T cells from cultured PBMCs, taken from culture after CMV antigen stimulation. V is TRBV11-2 and J is TRBJ2-7, with no clear D. This clonotype was sampled from a human donor in good health (CMV status not recorded). Some clones in this sample may be carry-over from other donors' samples. The CDR3 DNA reads as TGTGCCAGCAGCTTAGGTCGGTCCTACGGCTACGAGCAGTACTTC. This sequence encodes CASSLGRSYGYEQYF.